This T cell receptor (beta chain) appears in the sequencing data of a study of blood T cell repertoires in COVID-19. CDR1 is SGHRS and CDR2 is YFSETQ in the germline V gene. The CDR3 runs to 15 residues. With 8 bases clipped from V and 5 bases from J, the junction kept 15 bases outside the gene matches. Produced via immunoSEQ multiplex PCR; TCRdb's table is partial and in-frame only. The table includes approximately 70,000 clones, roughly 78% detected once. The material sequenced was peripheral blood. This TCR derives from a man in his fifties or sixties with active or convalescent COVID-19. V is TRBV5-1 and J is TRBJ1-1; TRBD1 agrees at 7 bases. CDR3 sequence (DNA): TGCGCCAGTAACAGGGGTTCCGGTGTAGTAACTGAAGCTTTCTTT. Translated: CASNRGSGVVTEAFF.